This TCR beta chain derives from a study of control samples from healthy donors and cancer patients. Only in-frame clones appear in the TCRdb table, and some are missing; sequencing was by immunoSEQ multiplex PCR. This sample has about 120,000 clones, with about 94% found just once. Per germline, CDR1 SEHNR and CDR2 FQNEAQ (reference sequence). The CDR3 has 14 amino acids. V lost 8 bases, J lost 0 bases, and 3 bases stayed unmatched. The chain employs TRBV7-9 and TRBJ2-1; 8 bases agree with TRBD2. The source of this sequence is a man aged 25-45 years in good health. The source material was blood. The CDR3 region is CASRGTSSYNEQFF. The DNA of the CDR3 is TGTGCCAGCCGCGGGACTAGCTCCTACAATGAGCAGTTCTTC.